A selection of T cell receptor beta chains follows, all from one sample in a study of blood T cell repertoires in COVID-19. Measured with immunoSEQ multiplex PCR; TCRdb has only the in-frame clones, and not every one. The sample holds some 450,000 clones, about 90% seen once. What was sequenced was peripheral blood. These TCRs come from a young man with COVID-19, enrolled during active disease. CDR3s include the opening cysteine and the closing phenylalanine or tryptophan. Each record gives: clone size, V gene, J gene, D gene, CDR3 DNA, CDR3 protein. A D gene is named only where the DNA matches it firmly. Clone sizes are given selectively: once, few, many, or a class where the clone is expanded.

clone size: NA
V gene: TRBV6-5
J gene: TRBJ2-1
D gene: TRBD1
CDR3 DNA: TGTGCCAGCAGTTACCGGGACAGGGGAATGAATGAGCAGTTCTTC
CDR3 protein: CASSYRDRGMNEQFF

clone size: NA
V gene: TRBV5-1
J gene: TRBJ2-3
D gene: NA
CDR3 DNA: TGCGCCAGCAGCTTACGGGGGGCCCGCAACACAGATACGCAGTATTTT
CDR3 protein: CASSLRGARNTDTQYF

clone size: once
V gene: TRBV27
J gene: TRBJ1-5
D gene: TRBD1
CDR3 DNA: TGTGCCAGCAGTCGTCAGGGGGCCGCCAATCAGCCCCAGCATTTT
CDR3 protein: CASSRQGAANQPQHF

clone size: NA
V gene: TRBV5-4
J gene: TRBJ2-7
D gene: TRBD1
CDR3 DNA: TGTGCTTCCGGACAGGGAGGTAGCTACGAGCAGTACTTC
CDR3 protein: CASGQGGSYEQYF

clone size: NA
V gene: TRBV7-9
J gene: TRBJ1-2
D gene: TRBD1
CDR3 DNA: TGTGCCAGCAGCCCCCCGGGACAGGGATTATCGCACACCTTC
CDR3 protein: CASSPPGQGLSHTF

clone size: few
V gene: TRBV24-1
J gene: TRBJ2-2
D gene: TRBD2
CDR3 DNA: TGTGCCACCAGTGACCCCGGGACTAGCGGAAACACCGGGGAGCTGTTTTTT
CDR3 protein: CATSDPGTSGNTGELFF

clone size: NA
V gene: TRBV30
J gene: TRBJ1-1
D gene: TRBD1
CDR3 DNA: TGTGCCTGGGACAGGGGAATGAACACTGAAGCTTTCTTT
CDR3 protein: CAWDRGMNTEAFF

clone size: NA
V gene: TRBV7-6
J gene: TRBJ1-3
D gene: TRBD1
CDR3 DNA: TGTGCCAGCTTTTCAGGGGGAACCATATATTTT
CDR3 protein: CASFSGGTIYF

clone size: once
V gene: TRBV20-1
J gene: TRBJ1-5
D gene: NA
CDR3 DNA: TGCAGTGCTAGTGCGGGAAATCAGCCCCAGCATTTT
CDR3 protein: CSASAGNQPQHF

clone size: NA
V gene: TRBV5-1
J gene: TRBJ2-3
D gene: NA
CDR3 DNA: TGCGCCAGCACCAGATGGGACTCCAACACAGATACGCAGTATTTT
CDR3 protein: CASTRWDSNTDTQYF

clone size: NA
V gene: TRBV20-1
J gene: TRBJ2-5
D gene: TRBD1
CDR3 DNA: TGCAGTGCTAGTCTATCCGGGACAGGGTTCCAAGAGACCCAGTACTTC
CDR3 protein: CSASLSGTGFQETQYF

clone size: NA
V gene: TRBV5-8
J gene: TRBJ1-1
D gene: NA
CDR3 DNA: TGTGCCAGCAGCTTGGAGGGGTCTATGAACACTGAAGCTTTCTTT
CDR3 protein: CASSLEGSMNTEAFF

clone size: NA
V gene: TRBV7-2
J gene: TRBJ1-1
D gene: NA
CDR3 DNA: TGTGCCAGCAGCCTCGGGGGGATTTCGAACACTGAAGCTTTCTTT
CDR3 protein: CASSLGGISNTEAFF

clone size: NA
V gene: TRBV10-3
J gene: TRBJ2-5
D gene: TRBD2
CDR3 DNA: TGTGCCATCAGTGGGATCCGAGCGGGAGCTGGATTTAGGGAGGCCCAGTACTTC
CDR3 protein: CAISGIRAGAGFREAQYF

clone size: once
V gene: TRBV11-2
J gene: TRBJ2-7
D gene: NA
CDR3 DNA: TGTGCCAGCAGCCGGGGGCTAGCGGATTCCTACGAGCAGTACTTC
CDR3 protein: CASSRGLADSYEQYF

clone size: NA
V gene: TRBV21-1
J gene: TRBJ1-2
D gene: NA
CDR3 DNA: TGTGCCAGCAAAAGCAAACCCCGGGGGAATGGCTATGGCTACACCTTC
CDR3 protein: CASKSKPRGNGYGYTF

clone size: NA
V gene: TRBV7-2
J gene: TRBJ2-7
D gene: TRBD1
CDR3 DNA: TGTGCCAGCAGCATTGACAGGGGGCGGCAGTACTTC
CDR3 protein: CASSIDRGRQYF

clone size: NA
V gene: TRBV6-2/TRBV6-3
J gene: TRBJ2-1
D gene: NA
CDR3 DNA: TGTGCCAGCAGTTATGGAGGGAGCTACAATGAGCAGTTCTTC
CDR3 protein: CASSYGGSYNEQFF

clone size: NA
V gene: TRBV5-1
J gene: TRBJ2-1
D gene: TRBD2
CDR3 DNA: TGCGCCAGCATGGCTAGCGGGATTTACAATGAGCAGTTCTTC
CDR3 protein: CASMASGIYNEQFF

clone size: medium-sized
V gene: TRBV6-6
J gene: TRBJ2-7
D gene: TRBD1
CDR3 DNA: TGTGCCAGCAGTTACTCGAACAGGGGAAGAAGGGAGCAGTACTTC
CDR3 protein: CASSYSNRGRREQYF

clone size: NA
V gene: TRBV27
J gene: TRBJ2-5
D gene: TRBD2
CDR3 DNA: TGTGCCAGCAGGGGACTAGCGGGGGGGGCAGAGACCCAGTACTTC
CDR3 protein: CASRGLAGGAETQYF

clone size: NA
V gene: TRBV30
J gene: TRBJ2-5
D gene: NA
CDR3 DNA: TGTGCCTGGAGCGATGACAGTACTGAGACCCAGTACTTC
CDR3 protein: CAWSDDSTETQYF

clone size: once
V gene: TRBV5-4
J gene: TRBJ1-2
D gene: TRBD1
CDR3 DNA: TGTGCCAGCCCGGACCGGGACAGAAGAGGTGGCTACACCTTC
CDR3 protein: CASPDRDRRGGYTF

clone size: NA
V gene: TRBV2
J gene: TRBJ1-1
D gene: TRBD1
CDR3 DNA: TGTGCCAGCAGTGCCCGGGGACAGGGAGACACTGAAGCTTTCTTT
CDR3 protein: CASSARGQGDTEAFF

clone size: NA
V gene: TRBV30
J gene: TRBJ1-2
D gene: TRBD1
CDR3 DNA: TGTGCCTGGAGTGGGGACAGGAGCCCTCGAGGCTACACCTTC
CDR3 protein: CAWSGDRSPRGYTF

clone size: NA
V gene: TRBV14
J gene: TRBJ2-7
D gene: NA
CDR3 DNA: TGTGCCAGCAGCCAAGATCCCGGGGACATTGACGAGCAGTACTTC
CDR3 protein: CASSQDPGDIDEQYF

clone size: NA
V gene: TRBV11-3
J gene: TRBJ1-6
D gene: TRBD1
CDR3 DNA: TGTGCCAGCAGCAGAGGGACAGGGGGTAATTCACCCCTCCACTTT
CDR3 protein: CASSRGTGGNSPLHF

clone size: NA
V gene: TRBV5-1
J gene: TRBJ2-7
D gene: TRBD2
CDR3 DNA: TGCGCCAGCAGCTTGGCGGGGGGGAGCTCCTACGAGCAGTACTTC
CDR3 protein: CASSLAGGSSYEQYF

clone size: NA
V gene: TRBV15
J gene: TRBJ2-7
D gene: NA
CDR3 DNA: TGTGCCACCAGCCCAAGAGGGAGGGAGCAGTACTTC
CDR3 protein: CATSPRGREQYF

clone size: NA
V gene: TRBV11-2
J gene: TRBJ2-5
D gene: NA
CDR3 DNA: TGTGCCAGCAGCTTGGGACTCGGCGAGACCCAGTACTTC
CDR3 protein: CASSLGLGETQYF

clone size: NA
V gene: TRBV4-1
J gene: TRBJ1-5
D gene: TRBD1
CDR3 DNA: TGCGCCAGCAGCCAGGGACAGTATAGCAATCAGCCCCAGCATTTT
CDR3 protein: CASSQGQYSNQPQHF

clone size: NA
V gene: TRBV6-5
J gene: TRBJ1-1
D gene: NA
CDR3 DNA: TGTGCCAGCGGAAAACAGGGAATCATGAACACTGAAGCTTTCTTT
CDR3 protein: CASGKQGIMNTEAFF

clone size: NA
V gene: TRBV18
J gene: TRBJ2-5
D gene: NA
CDR3 DNA: TGTGCCAGCTCACAAGTAGGGAGAGAGACCCAGTACTTC
CDR3 protein: CASSQVGRETQYF

clone size: NA
V gene: TRBV13
J gene: TRBJ2-1
D gene: TRBD2
CDR3 DNA: TGTGCCAGCAGCGCACCGGGACTAGCTGTTGAGCAGTTCTTC
CDR3 protein: CASSAPGLAVEQFF

clone size: NA
V gene: TRBV5-4
J gene: TRBJ1-2
D gene: NA
CDR3 DNA: TGTGCCAGCAGCTCCCGGGACACGCATCTAGGCTACACCTTC
CDR3 protein: CASSSRDTHLGYTF

clone size: NA
V gene: TRBV2
J gene: TRBJ1-3
D gene: TRBD1
CDR3 DNA: TGTGCCAGCACGGGCAGGGGGGGAAACACCATATATTTT
CDR3 protein: CASTGRGGNTIYF

clone size: NA
V gene: TRBV30
J gene: TRBJ2-7
D gene: NA
CDR3 DNA: TGTGCCTGGAGTTCGGGGGACGAGCAGTACTTC
CDR3 protein: CAWSSGDEQYF

clone size: NA
V gene: TRBV19
J gene: TRBJ2-1
D gene: TRBD2
CDR3 DNA: TGTGCCAGTAGTATGGCCCAGCGGGGTAGCAATGAGCAGTTCTTC
CDR3 protein: CASSMAQRGSNEQFF

clone size: NA
V gene: TRBV3-1/TRBV3-2
J gene: TRBJ2-5
D gene: TRBD2
CDR3 DNA: TGTGCCAGCAGCCACAGACTAGCTGAGGTGACCCAGTACTTC
CDR3 protein: CASSHRLAEVTQYF

clone size: NA
V gene: TRBV19
J gene: TRBJ1-1
D gene: TRBD1
CDR3 DNA: TGTGCCATCGCTACAGGGGGCATCGCTGAAGCTTTCTTT
CDR3 protein: CAIATGGIAEAFF

clone size: NA
V gene: TRBV7-9
J gene: TRBJ1-1
D gene: NA
CDR3 DNA: TGTGCCAGCAGCTTAAACGTCTTCAGGAACAACACTGAAGCTTTCTTT
CDR3 protein: CASSLNVFRNNTEAFF